These 18 T cell receptor gamma chains were sequenced from one sample in a study of gamma-delta T cells after stem cell transplantation (dated by TCRdb to the mid-2010s). Preparation of the library involved RT-PCR. The run used an Illumina MiSeq. TCRdb processed the public reads again with the CATT caller, after which rows with matching DNA were combined. The sample has 600 to 700 gamma-chain clones on record, roughly 32% of them singletons. The ten largest make up approximately 42% of the sample. Source material: gamma-delta T cells. These receptor sequences come from a human donor. It is not recorded whose cells these are; they may come from a transplant donor.

To note about this clone: A single base separates this from a much larger clone, so it may be a read error. Other DNA sequences in this specimen translate into the identical CDR3. The genes are TRGV4 and TRGJ1 or TRGJ2. Germline matching of the DNA provided the J gene here, since TCRdb leaves it blank. V dropped 2 bases and J dropped 7; count of bases not matched to a gene: 5. Per germline, CDR1 EGSTGY and CDR2 YDSYTSSV. CDR3 size: 12 residues. CDR3 sequence: CATWDADYKKLF. The CDR3 bases are TGTGCCACCTGGGATGCGGACTATAAGAAACTCTTT.

As for this clone: At one end the junction does not follow the germline gene, possibly because of a read error. The gene calls are TRGV2 and TRGJP2. The J gene, missing from TCRdb, was assigned here through DNA to germline matching. There are 14 residues in the CDR3. Germline V lookup: CDR1 EGSNGY, CDR2 YDSYNSKV. CDR3 sequence reads: CAAWDESSDWIKTF. In nucleotides, the CDR3 is TGTGCCGCCTGGGACGAGAGTAGTGATTGGATCAAGACGTTT.

Note on this clone: Just one base apart from a much larger clone, this may be a read error. The chain links TRGV4 to TRGJ1 or TRGJ2. Since TCRdb gives no J gene, matching the DNA to germline was used here to assign it. With 2 bases clipped from V and 2 bases from J, the junction kept 9 bases outside the gene matches. The CDR3 spans 15 residues. Germline CDR1 EGSTGY, CDR2 YDSYTSSV. The CDR3 DNA sequence: TGTGCCACCTGGGATGTCCCCGCAGATTATTATAAGAAACTCTTT. This gives the protein CATWDVPADYYKKLF.

Regarding this clone: A much larger clone lies a single base off, so this may be a read error. This chain links TRGV2 with TRGJ1 or TRGJ2. The J gene, not given by TCRdb, was assigned here from a germline match of the nucleotide sequence. CDR3 length equals 12 residues. CDR1 and CDR2 (germline): EGSNGY, YDSYNSKV. CDR3 in amino acids: CAAWDGPREKLF. The DNA of the CDR3 is TGTGCCGCCTGGGACGGGCCAAGGGAGAAACTCTTT.

By sample fraction, this clone is large (0.1 to 1%). This sample also contains other DNA sequences that code for the same CDR3. The rearrangement links TRGV9 to TRGJ1 or TRGJ2. The J gene, left out of TCRdb, was set here by checking the DNA against germline. Germline V gives CDR1 GITISATS, CDR2 ISYDGTV (reference sequence). There are 11 residues in the CDR3. V was clipped by 3 bases and J by 5 bases; unmatched bases: 1. The CDR3 coding sequence is TGTGCCTTGTGGGAGAATTATAAGAAACTCTTT. The encoded protein is CALWENYKKLF.

This clone has a handful of counts. This chain uses TRGV2 with TRGJ1 or TRGJ2. The J gene is not listed in TCRdb, so it was assigned here from a DNA match to germline. Germline V CDR1 and CDR2: EGSNGY, YDSYNSKV. This CDR3 is 16 amino acids long. V shed 0 bases, J shed 3 bases, and the junction held 11 bases outside the gene matches. In DNA, the CDR3 is TGTGCCACCTGGGACGGGCACCGGGGTATTTATTATAAGAAACTCTTT. This gives the protein CATWDGHRGIYYKKLF.

The CDR3, as DNA: TGTGCCACCTGGGACAGTGCCATTTATTATAAGAAACTCTTT. Its translation is CATWDSAIYYKKLF. The chain uses TRGV3 and TRGJ1 or TRGJ2. The J gene, missing from TCRdb, was assigned here through DNA to germline matching. CDR1 and CDR2 from the germline V gene are VTNTFY and YDVSTARD (reference sequence). The CDR3 runs 14 residues. J lost 3 bases, V lost 1 base, and 6 bases had no gene match.

On this clone: The junction and the germline gene differ at one end; a read error may be behind it. The J gene is TRGJ1 or TRGJ2, the V gene TRGV4. The J gene was missing in TCRdb and was found by matching the end of the DNA to germline. Germline CDR1 reads EGSTGY; CDR2 reads YDSYTSSV. The CDR3 extends over 14 amino acids. CDR3 in DNA: TGTGCCACCTGGGATGGTTTAAATTATGATAAGAAACTCTTT. The encoded protein is CATWDGLNYDKKLF.

In its sample, this clone was seen a few times. The chain is built from TRGV2 and TRGJ1 or TRGJ2. Matching the DNA to germline supplied the J gene, which TCRdb does not give. The junction had 5 bases not matched to a gene; V was cut back by 0 bases and J by 3 bases. The germline V gene has CDR1 EGSNGY and CDR2 YDSYNSKV. The CDR3 runs 14 residues. CDR3 region: CATWDGPGYYKKLF. The DNA for the CDR3 is TGTGCCACCTGGGACGGGCCGGGTTATTATAAGAAACTCTTT.

This clone was observed a handful of times. This sample includes further DNA sequences coding for the same CDR3. The chain uses TRGV8 and TRGJ1 or TRGJ2. The J gene was missing in TCRdb and was found by matching the end of the DNA to germline. CDR1 and CDR2 (germline): VENAVY, YDSYNSRV. J lost 7 bases, V lost 6 bases, and 3 bases had no gene match. This CDR3 has 10 residues. CDR3 protein: CATWNYKKLF. The CDR3 bases are TGTGCCACCTGGAACTATAAGAAACTCTTT.

Remarks on this clone: The same CDR3 can be traced to other DNA sequences in this sample. The V call is TRGV9, the J call TRGJ1 or TRGJ2. No J gene is reported in TCRdb; it was inferred here by comparing the DNA with germline. With 2 bases clipped from V and 0 bases from J, the junction kept 4 bases outside the gene matches. This CDR3 spans 14 amino acids. Germline-derived CDR1 and CDR2 are GITISATS and ISYDGTV (reference sequence). The CDR3 sequence is CALWEDPNYYKKLF. In DNA form, the CDR3 reads TGTGCCTTGTGGGAGGACCCGAATTATTATAAGAAACTCTTT.

This clone has just a few counts. The gene calls are TRGV5 and TRGJ1 or TRGJ2. TCRdb carries no J gene annotation; the J gene was assigned here by matching the DNA with germline. Germline CDR1 is VINAFY and CDR2 is YDVSNSKD. V gave up 0 bases and J gave up 10 bases; unmatched junction bases: 6. CDR3 length equals 12 residues. CDR3 nucleotides: TGTGCCACCTGGGACAGGCCAATCAAGAAACTCTTT. Its translation is CATWDRPIKKLF.

By sample share, this clone is large. V is TRGV9 and J is TRGJ1 or TRGJ2. Since TCRdb gives no J gene, matching the DNA to germline was used here to assign it. Germline V gene lookup returns CDR1 GITISATS and CDR2 ISYDGTV (reference sequence). The CDR3 spans 19 residues. With V trimmed by 5 bases and J by 1 base, 23 bases remained unmatched. CDR3 loop: CALWVWGSSGHSNYYKKLF. DNA for the CDR3: TGTGCCTTGTGGGTCTGGGGTTCATCTGGGCACTCTAATTATTATAAGAAACTCTTT.

This clone is large. The chain carries TRGV2 and TRGJ1 or TRGJ2. In the absence of a J gene in TCRdb, the DNA was matched to germline to assign it here. The V and J ends lost 0 bases and 4 bases, in that order; junction bases with no gene match: 3. From germline, CDR1 is EGSNGY and CDR2 YDSYNSKV. The CDR3 sequence is 13 residues long. CDR3 protein: CATWDGPYYKKLF. In DNA form, the CDR3 reads TGTGCCACCTGGGACGGGCCCTATTATAAGAAACTCTTT.

The V and J genes are TRGV4 and TRGJP2. TCRdb lists no J gene, so it was determined here by aligning the DNA to germline. Germline CDR1 reads EGSTGY; CDR2 reads YDSYTSSV. V gave up 9 bases and J gave up 0 bases; unmatched junction bases: 10. The CDR3 covers 15 residues. The CDR3 reads CATPNLYSSDWIKTF. The CDR3 nucleotides are TGTGCCACCCCTAACCTCTATAGTAGTGATTGGATCAAGACGTTT.

The sample holds a few counts of this clone. The rearrangement links TRGV2 to TRGJ1 or TRGJ2. The junction had 5 bases not matched to a gene; V was cut back by 0 bases and J by 6 bases. Germline CDR1 is EGSNGY and CDR2 is YDSYNSKV. This CDR3 comprises 13 residues. DNA for the CDR3: TGTGCCACCTGGGACGGGGTCTTTTATAAGAAACTCTTT. It specifies CATWDGVFYKKLF.

Remarks on this clone: This likely traces to a read error, being one base from a far larger clone. The chain is built from TRGV2 and TRGJ1 or TRGJ2. No J gene was available from TCRdb, and it was assigned here by a germline match of the DNA. CDR3 length: 12 amino acids. CDR1 and CDR2 (germline): EGSNGY, YDSYNSKV. In nucleotides, the CDR3 is TGTGCCGCCTGGGACGGGCAGGGTAAGAAACTCTTT. Translated, it gives CAAWDGQGKKLF.

This rearrangement joins TRGV9 to TRGJP2. The J gene, missing from TCRdb, was assigned here through DNA to germline matching. The CDR3 totals 13 residues. The germline V gene encodes CDR1 GITISATS and CDR2 ISYDGTV (reference sequence). J was trimmed by 2 bases and V by 5 bases; bases with no gene match: 2. CDR3 sequence (DNA): TGTGCCTTGTGGGTGAGTAGTGATTGGATCAAGACGTTT. Amino acids: CALWVSSDWIKTF.